These 14 T cell receptor beta chains originate from one sample sequenced in a study of shared clonotypes between healthy human individuals. The data were produced by immunoSEQ multiplex PCR, yet TCRdb's version contains in-frame clones alone and is incomplete. The repertoire holds millions of clones, with approximately 95% as singletons. Sequencing input: naive CD4+ T cells sorted from blood. Subset defined: CD45RA+ positively selected. All receptors derive from a man aged 18-30 years in good health.

The rearrangement uses TRBV6-5 and TRBJ2-7, with 7 positions matching TRBD2. The V gene end was trimmed by 7 bases and the J gene end by 5 bases; junction bases not matched to a gene: 8. Germline V lookup: CDR1 MNHEY, CDR2 SVGAGI. The CDR3 consists of 13 residues. The CDR3 nucleotides read TGTGCCAGCAATCGGGGGGATGTCCACGAGCAGTACTTC. It specifies CASNRGDVHEQYF.

This clone has more than one count but fewer than ten. The chain recombines TRBV6-5 with TRBJ1-4; 9 bases line up with TRBD1. The V and J ends lost 4 bases and 7 bases, in that order; junction bases with no gene match: 10. This CDR3 contains 16 residues. Germline CDR1 reads MNHEY; CDR2 reads SVGAGI. The CDR3 DNA reads TGTGCCAGCAGTTTGGGACAGGGCGACTGGGGTGAAAAACTGTTTTTT. Its protein is CASSLGQGDWGEKLFF.

As regards this clone: This specimen includes other DNA sequences encoding the same CDR3. CDR3 coding DNA: TGTGCCAGTAGTATAAATAGAGGGGAGACCCAGTACTTC. Translating it yields CASSINRGETQYF. This chain connects TRBV19 to TRBJ2-5; D possibly corresponds to TRBD2 (5 bases). Trimming pared 2 bases from V and 5 bases from J, leaving 9 bases between. The CDR3 runs to 13 residues. Germline V gives CDR1 LNHDA, CDR2 SQIVND (reference sequence). Supplemented by reference TRBV19 and TRBJ2-5, the full variable domain reads DGGITQSPKYLFRKEGQNVTLSCEQNLNHDAMYWYRQDPGQGLRLIYYSQIVNDFQKGDIAEGYSVSREKKESFPLTVTSAQKNPTAFYLCASSINRGETQYFGPGTRLLVL.

J is TRBJ2-2 and V is TRBV5-4; no definite D call. CDR3 size: 13 residues. CDR1 and CDR2 from the germline V gene are SGHNT and YYREEE (reference sequence). Trimming removed 0 bases at V and 3 bases at J, with 3 bases between. CDR3: CASSLVYTGELFF. The CDR3 nucleotides read TGTGCCAGCAGCTTGGTTTACACCGGGGAGCTGTTTTTT. The complete variable domain, with remaining parts taken from reference TRBV5-4 and TRBJ2-2, reads ETGVTQSPTHLIKTRGQQVTLRCSSQSGHNTVSWYQQALGQGPQFIFQYYREEENGRGNFPPRFSGLQFPNYSSELNVNALELDDSALYLCASSLVYTGELFFGEGSRLTVL.

The chain couples TRBV7-8 to TRBJ2-5; the D gene is possibly TRBD1 (6 bases). This CDR3 spans 19 amino acids. The V end lost 3 bases, the J end lost 3 bases, and 26 bases lay between the germline ends. CDR1 and CDR2 from the germline V gene are SGHVS and FQNEAQ. The CDR3 nucleotides are TGTGCCAGCAGCTTTTTAGAGGCAGGGGAATTTAAGTACGAAGAGACCCAGTACTTC. The encoded protein is CASSFLEAGEFKYEETQYF.

The CDR3 here is CASTRTQGEQYF. CDR3 nucleotides: TGTGCCAGCACCCGGACCCAGGGGGAGCAGTACTTC. The V and J genes are TRBV5-5 and TRBJ2-7; weak D call: TRBD1 (6 bases). Looked up from germline, CDR1 is SGHKS and CDR2 is YYEKEE (reference sequence). The CDR3 is 12 residues long. Trimming removed 6 bases from V and 7 bases from J, with 14 bases in between.

The V and J genes are TRBV18 and TRBJ1-3, with TRBD1 matching 10 bases. V was clipped by 3 bases and J by 8 bases; unmatched bases: 4. The CDR3 sequence is 14 residues long. The V gene's germline CDR1 is KGHSH and CDR2 LQKENI. The CDR3 protein is CASSPTGGEDTIYF. The DNA of the CDR3 is TGTGCCAGCTCACCGACAGGGGGCGAGGACACCATATATTTT.

This chain joins TRBV12-5 and TRBJ2-7; D assignment may be TRBD1 or TRBD2 (6 bases each). V was shortened by 5 bases and J by 2 bases, with 22 bases between the two germline ends. There are 17 residues in the CDR3. The germline CDR1 and CDR2 sequences are LGHNT and FRNRAP. This CDR3 is CASGTYLYGGWTYEQYF. CDR3 in DNA: TGTGCTAGTGGTACATACCTTTACGGGGGCTGGACCTACGAGCAGTACTTC. Full variable domain (rest looked up from reference TRBV12-5 and TRBJ2-7): DARVTQTPRHKVTEMGQEVTMRCQPILGHNTVFWYRQTMMQGLELLAYFRNRAPLDDSGMPKDRFSAEMPDATLATLKIQPSEPRDSAVYFCASGTYLYGGWTYEQYFGPGTRLTVT.

In regard to this clone: Other DNA sequences in the same sample also yield this CDR3. V is TRBV7-2 and J is TRBJ1-2, with 7 bases aligning to TRBD1. Looked up from germline, CDR1 is SGHTA and CDR2 is FQGNSA. Trimming took 1 base from V and 4 from J; bases not matched to a gene: 3. This CDR3 region has 14 residues. The CDR3: CASSLDRGRYGYTF. The CDR3 nucleotides are TGTGCCAGCAGCTTAGACAGGGGACGCTATGGCTACACCTTC.

This clone was recorded only once. The J gene is TRBJ1-5, the V gene TRBV19; perhaps TRBD1 as D (5 bases). V was cut by 3 bases and J by 1 base, with 13 bases left in between. The CDR3 has 16 amino acids. CDR1 is LNHDA and CDR2 is SQIVND in the germline V gene (reference sequence). The CDR3 region has the DNA TGTGCCAGTAGTATGCCCGCAGGGCAAAGCAATCAGCCCCAGCATTTT. Its protein product is CASSMPAGQSNQPQHF.

In DNA form, the CDR3 reads TGTGCCAGCAGCTTGAACCGACAGGGGACCCTTTCTGGGGCCAACGTCCTGACTTTC. Amino acids: CASSLNRQGTLSGANVLTF. The chain is built from TRBV5-4 and TRBJ2-6; 8 bases fit TRBD1. CDR3 length: 19 residues. The J segment lost 1 base and the V segment lost 1 base, leaving 10 bases of the junction unmatched. The germline CDR1 and CDR2 sequences are SGHNT and YYREEE (reference sequence). The full variable domain, its missing parts supplied by reference TRBV5-4 and TRBJ2-6, is ETGVTQSPTHLIKTRGQQVTLRCSSQSGHNTVSWYQQALGQGPQFIFQYYREEENGRGNFPPRFSGLQFPNYSSELNVNALELDDSALYLCASSLNRQGTLSGANVLTFGAGSRLTVL.

This clone was detected only a few times. Within the sample, other DNA sequences also encode this same CDR3. This chain links TRBV5-1 with TRBJ2-7; 9 bases align to TRBD1. CDR3 length: 14 residues. Germline values: CDR1 SGHRS, CDR2 YFSETQ. V trimming: 4 bases; J trimming: 2 bases; junction bases outside the gene matches: 4. The CDR3 region is CASSRGQGPYEQYF. Here the CDR3 DNA reads TGCGCCAGCAGCCGGGGACAGGGACCCTACGAGCAGTACTTC.

The chain uses TRBV28 and TRBJ1-3; D unresolved. CDR1 and CDR2 (germline): MDHEN, SYDVKM. This CDR3 is 15 amino acids long. Trimming left V 3 bases short and J 4 bases short, with 13 bases between. CDR3 DNA sequence: TGTGCCAGCAGTTTCTACCGGGTGGCCGGAAACACCATATATTTT. Translation gives CASSFYRVAGNTIYF.

The chain employs TRBV6-4 and TRBJ1-6; TRBD1 aligns across 8 bases. Trimming at V came to 3 bases and at J to 7 bases, leaving 8 bases not matched to a gene. Germline assignment: CDR1 MRHNA and CDR2 SNTAGT. This CDR3 is built from 16 residues. CDR3 nucleotides: TGTGCCAGCAGTGAATTGGGGCAGGGGGCGAATTCACCCCTCCACTTT. It is translated as CASSELGQGANSPLHF.